This T cell receptor (beta chain) was identified during a study of siplizumab effects on memory and regulatory T cells. General observations from the study: Alloreactive CD4+ clones that could be mapped were on average approximately 69% Treg-derived with siplizumab, against about 25% in controls. Contribution to the alloresponse seemed major for naive T cells, which also seemed more diverse than memory cells. Under siplizumab, alloreactive sequences traced to unstimulated CD4+ memory cells were significantly reduced.

Roughly 10^5 TCR templates underwent assay in each sample. Profiling relied on immunoSEQ multiplex PCR, and the TCRdb table lists in-frame clones only, not all of them. The sample has some 100,000 clones; 92% are singletons. V lost 2 bases to trimming and J lost 15 bases, with 23 bases between them. This CDR3 has 14 residues. Germline assignment: CDR1 GTSNPN and CDR2 SVGIG (reference sequence). Notes on this clone: Its antigen remains unidentified.

The J gene is TRBJ2-1, the V gene TRBV30; D is uncertain. The receptor's source is a human donor in good health. Specimen: Tregs sorted from blood. CDR3 loop: CAWSPPHRLRMSFF. The DNA of the CDR3 is TGTGCCTGGAGTCCCCCCCACAGACTCAGGATGTCGTTCTTC.